This T cell receptor beta chain was obtained from a study of blood T cell repertoires in COVID-19. Measured with immunoSEQ multiplex PCR; TCRdb has only the in-frame clones, and not every one. The sample lists fewer than 300,000 clones; about 91% were seen once. This clonotype was obtained from a person between 18 and 30 years old with COVID-19, enrolled during active disease. Material for sequencing was peripheral blood.

The CDR3 region is CASSPTGGGYTF. CDR3 sequence (DNA): TGCGCCAGCAGCCCGACCGGAGGGGGCTACACCTTC. The V call is TRBV5-1, the J call TRBJ1-2, with D hard to call. The V gene lost 4 bases and the J gene lost 8 bases, with 12 bases spanning the gap. Germline V gene lookup returns CDR1 SGHRS and CDR2 YFSETQ. This CDR3 is 12 amino acids long.